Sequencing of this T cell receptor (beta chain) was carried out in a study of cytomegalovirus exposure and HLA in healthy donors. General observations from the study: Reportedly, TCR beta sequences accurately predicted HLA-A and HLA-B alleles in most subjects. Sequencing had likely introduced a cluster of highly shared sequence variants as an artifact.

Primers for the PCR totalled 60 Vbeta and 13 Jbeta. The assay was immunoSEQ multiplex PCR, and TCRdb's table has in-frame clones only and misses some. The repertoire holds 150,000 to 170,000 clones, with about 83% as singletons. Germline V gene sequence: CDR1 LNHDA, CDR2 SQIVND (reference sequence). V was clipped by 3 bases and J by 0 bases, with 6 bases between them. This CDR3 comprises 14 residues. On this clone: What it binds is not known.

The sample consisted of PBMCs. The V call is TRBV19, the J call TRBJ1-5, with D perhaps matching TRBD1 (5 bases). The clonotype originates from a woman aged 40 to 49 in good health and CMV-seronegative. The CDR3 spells CASSIRDSNQPQHF. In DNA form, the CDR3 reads TGTGCCAGTAGTATCAGGGATAGCAATCAGCCCCAGCATTTT. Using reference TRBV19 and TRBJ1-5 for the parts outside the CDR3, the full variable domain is DGGITQSPKYLFRKEGQNVTLSCEQNLNHDAMYWYRQDPGQGLRLIYYSQIVNDFQKGDIAEGYSVSREKKESFPLTVTSAQKNPTAFYLCASSIRDSNQPQHFGDGTRLSIL.